The 8 T cell receptor beta chains reported below all come from one sample, sequenced in a study of early T cells in non-severe SARS-CoV-2 infection. TCRdb analysed the 5' RACE reads with MiXCR anew, one entry per CDR3 protein. The data contain about 49,000 distinct CDR3 sequences, about 4.1% of them singletons. The material sequenced was whole blood. The receptors here all came from an adult who was a healthcare worker with PCR-confirmed SARS-CoV-2 infection or an uninfected control (not recorded which).

This clonotype was recorded many times. The chain uses TRBV12-3 or TRBV12-4 and TRBJ1-2; D possibly corresponds to TRBD1 (5 bases). This CDR3 comprises 14 residues. Trimming removed 3 bases from V and 2 bases from J, with 10 bases in between. DNA of the CDR3: TGTGCCAGCAGTTTCTGGGGCGAAAACTATGGCTACACCTTC. Its protein product is CASSFWGENYGYTF.

There are many counts of this clonotype. J is TRBJ1-2 and V is TRBV3-1; D is possibly TRBD1 (6 bases). Trimming shortened V by 4 bases and J by 5 bases, and 11 bases separated the two germline ends. The CDR3 sequence is 13 residues long. CDR1 and CDR2 (germline): LGHDT, YNNKEL (reference sequence). In nucleotides, the CDR3 is TGTGCCAGCAGCCGAGACAGGACTTATGGCTACACCTTC. Residues: CASSRDRTYGYTF.

This clonotype was observed many times. The J gene is TRBJ2-7, the V gene TRBV7-2; 7 bases match TRBD1. J lost 3 bases, V lost 5 bases, and 7 bases had no gene match. Germline CDR1 reads SGHTA; CDR2 reads FQGNSA. The CDR3 spans 14 residues. In nucleotides, the CDR3 is TGTGCCAGCAGCCCTAGACAGGGAATCTACGAGCAGTACTTC. Its translation is CASSPRQGIYEQYF.

This clonotype was counted at least ten times. The J gene is TRBJ1-2, the V gene TRBV27, with D uncertain. CDR3 length: 14 residues. The V gene lost 5 bases and the J gene lost 0 bases, with 10 bases spanning the gap. In germline, CDR1 is MNHEY, CDR2 SMNVEV (reference sequence). In DNA form, the CDR3 reads TGTGCCAGCAGTCCGCGAAGGGCTAACTATGGCTACACCTTC. Residues: CASSPRRANYGYTF.

This clonotype showed up many times. V is TRBV18 and J is TRBJ1-6; no firm D call. The length of the CDR3 is 15 residues. Trimming stripped 1 base from V and 5 bases from J, with 9 bases between. Germline V gene lookup returns CDR1 KGHSH and CDR2 LQKENI. The DNA for the CDR3 is TGTGCCAGCTCACCACGAGAATACCATAATTCACCCCTCCACTTT. This codes for CASSPREYHNSPLHF.

This clonotype was seen many times. The chain employs TRBV7-2 and TRBJ2-3, with 11 bases matching TRBD2. CDR3 size: 16 residues. The junction had 10 bases not matched to a gene; V was cut back by 5 bases and J by 6 bases. CDR1 and CDR2 from the germline V gene are SGHTA and FQGNSA. CDR3 sequence: CASSPPGLAALDTQYF. The CDR3 nucleotides are TGTGCCAGCAGCCCCCCGGGACTAGCGGCTTTGGATACGCAGTATTTT.

There are many counts of this clonotype. This chain links TRBV11-2 with TRBJ1-2; TRBD1 matches at 8 bases. Looked up from germline, CDR1 is SGHAT and CDR2 is FQNNGV. After removal of 5 bases from V and 4 bases from J, the junction contained 6 bases not matched to a gene. CDR3 size: 14 residues. The CDR3 bases are TGTGCCAGCAGCCCGGACAGGGAGATCTATGGCTACACCTTC. Translation: CASSPDREIYGYTF.

This clonotype was counted many times. The chain uses TRBV12-3 or TRBV12-4 and TRBJ2-2; 11 nucleotides agree with TRBD2. The CDR3 has 16 residues. The V and J ends lost 2 bases and 7 bases, in that order; junction bases with no gene match: 6. The CDR3 bases are TGTGCCAGCAGTTTACGGCTAGCGGGGGGCATCGGGGAGCTGTTTTTT. This gives the protein CASSLRLAGGIGELFF.